There are a few counts of the clone carrying this T cell receptor beta chain. What it binds is not known. The sample belongs to a study of blood T cells in healthy people across ages. Sample-barcoded 5' priming and a J-beta primer mix drove a second PCR of roughly 6 to 12 cycles. TCRdb itself ran the 5' RACE reads through MiXCR, one entry per CDR3 protein. The sample has about 720,000 distinct CDR3 sequences, 20% to 25% seen once. Study findings and constraints: Without sorted subsets, naive and antigen-experienced compartments could not be conclusively compared. Both higher diversity and more naive CD4+ cells marked long-lived donors when set against aged donors.

This CDR3 has 16 residues. Germline values: CDR1 MNHNY, CDR2 SVGAGI (reference sequence). With 1 base removed from V and 3 bases from J, the gap between germline ends came to 15 bases. The sample providers were healthy Caucasian people from Russia, aged about 6 to 90. PBMCs, at least 6.5 million per sample, were isolated. The sequence was collected from a man in his sixties or seventies in good health. This rearrangement joins TRBV6-6 to TRBJ1-2; tentative D call: TRBD1 (5 bases). Sequenced input: blood. The CDR3 sequence is CASSYFGPSTDYGYTF. The CDR3, as DNA: TGTGCCAGCAGTTACTTCGGACCTTCGACAGACTATGGCTACACCTTC.